This T cell receptor beta chain was recorded in a study of T cell repertoires in cytomegalovirus infection. There are a few counts of this clonotype. Its antigen remains unidentified. Trimming took 5 bases from V and 2 from J, leaving 13 bases between them. CDR3 size: 15 residues. TCRdb reanalysed the reads using MiXCR and keeps one entry per CDR3 protein. This sample has 750,000 to 900,000 distinct CDR3 sequences; 25% to 35% occur once, and the top ten carry roughly 13%. Findings and limits, study-wide: Dominating the ex vivo response were HLA-C-restricted CMV-specific TCR beta clonotypes.

Sequenced here: cultured CD8+ T cells from PBMCs, sampled from culture after CMV antigen stimulation. The source of this sequence is a human donor in good health (CMV status not recorded). Some clones in this sample may be carry-over from other donors' samples. The genes are TRBV12-3 or TRBV12-4 and TRBJ1-5, with D uncertain. This CDR3 is CASSHLKSGNQPQHF. The CDR3 DNA reads TGTGCCAGCAGTCACCTTAAGAGTGGCAATCAGCCCCAGCATTTT.